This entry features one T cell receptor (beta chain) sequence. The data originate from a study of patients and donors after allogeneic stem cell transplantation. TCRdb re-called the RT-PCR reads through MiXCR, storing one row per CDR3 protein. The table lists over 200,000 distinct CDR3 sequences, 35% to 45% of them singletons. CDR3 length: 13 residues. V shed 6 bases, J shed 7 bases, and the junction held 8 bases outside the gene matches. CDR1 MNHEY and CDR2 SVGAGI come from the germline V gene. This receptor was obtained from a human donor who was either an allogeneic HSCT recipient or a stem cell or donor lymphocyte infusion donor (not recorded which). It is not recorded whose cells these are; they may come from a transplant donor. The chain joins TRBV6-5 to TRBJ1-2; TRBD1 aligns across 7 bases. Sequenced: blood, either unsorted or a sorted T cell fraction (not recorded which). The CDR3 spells CASRSGTVVGYTF. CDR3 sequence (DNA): TGTGCCAGCAGGTCCGGGACAGTTGTTGGCTACACCTTC.